This record looks at one T cell receptor (beta chain) sequence and its context. The length of the CDR3 is 14 residues. Germline CDR1 is MNHEY and CDR2 is SVGAGI. Trimming shortened V by 7 bases and J by 7 bases, and 17 bases separated the two germline ends. The data stem from a study of blood T cell repertoires in COVID-19. Study-level background: The cDNA or gDNA used as material had been derived from T cells, B-cell-depleted T cells, or PBMCs.

The authors' processing: Reference gene primers were amplified, and this amplification served to estimate nucleated cell counts. The method was immunoSEQ multiplex PCR; TCRdb's version includes in-frame clones alone and lacks a portion of them. The V and J calls and the clone size are those of that table, but D and trimming were determined from the DNA. The sample holds 150,000 to 250,000 clones, 70% to 85% seen once. The TCR was taken from a human donor with acute or convalescent COVID-19. The donor label of this sample is uncertain. Sequenced input: peripheral blood. V gene TRBV6-5 combines with J gene TRBJ2-1, with D perhaps matching TRBD2 (6 bases). CDR3 DNA sequence: TGTGCCAGCAAAGGGACTGGGAGAGGGAATGAGCAGTTCTTC. Amino acids: CASKGTGRGNEQFF.